These T cell receptor beta chains were read from a single sample in a study of OX40 agonist ivuxolimab in advanced cancers. The repertoire was sequenced with immunoSEQ multiplex PCR; TCRdb's copy has only in-frame clones and lacks some. The table includes approximately 73,000 clones, approximately 88% detected once. The sample consisted of CD4+ or CD8+ T cells sorted from blood, taken in a trial of the OX40 agonist ivuxolimab. The receptors were gathered from an adult with an advanced solid tumor such as melanoma, head and neck, liver or kidney cancer. Each CDR3 is given with its conserved first and last residue. D genes are given only for firm matches. Not every row has a clone size; where given, it reads once, few, many or a size class.

>TRBV29-1|TRBD1|TRBJ1-1|-|14
CSVPPGQLNTEAFF
TGCAGCGTTCCTCCGGGACAGCTGAACACTGAAGCTTTCTTT
>TRBV27|TRBD1|TRBJ2-7|-|14
CASKTGTGAYEQYF
TGTGCCAGCAAAACCGGGACAGGGGCCTACGAGCAGTACTTC
>TRBV11-3|-|TRBJ2-7|-|13
CASSSGLGYEQYF
TGTGCCAGCAGCTCAGGGCTCGGCTACGAGCAGTACTTC
>TRBV27|TRBD1|TRBJ1-2|-|15
CASSLARTGAGGYTF
TGTGCCAGCAGTTTAGCCAGGACAGGGGCTGGCGGCTACACCTTC
>TRBV6-5|-|TRBJ1-1|-|11
CASSRHLEAFF
TGTGCCAGCAGTCGACACCTCGAAGCTTTCTTT
>TRBV7-9|TRBD1|TRBJ2-7|-|14
CASSSGGEVYEQYF
TGTGCCAGCAGCTCAGGGGGTGAGGTCTACGAGCAGTACTTC
>TRBV28|-|TRBJ1-2|-|11
CASGTNYGYTF
TGTGCCAGCGGGACTAACTATGGCTACACCTTC
>TRBV5-1|-|TRBJ2-7|few|11
CASSLGYEQYF
TGCGCCAGCAGCTTGGGGTACGAGCAGTACTTC
>TRBV9|TRBD1|TRBJ2-7|-|15
CASSVYSGGPYEQYF
TGTGCCAGCAGCGTATATTCAGGGGGCCCCTACGAGCAGTACTTC
>TRBV27|-|TRBJ1-2|-|14
CASRSLERTYGYTF
TGTGCCAGCAGGTCCTTAGAGCGAACCTATGGCTACACCTTC
>TRBV5-4|TRBD1|TRBJ2-7|-|14
CASSLYRGSYEQYF
TGTGCCAGCAGTCTTTACAGGGGATCCTACGAGCAGTACTTC
>TRBV27|-|TRBJ2-5|-|14
CASSSQAGPETQYF
TGTGCCAGCAGTTCCCAGGCCGGGCCAGAGACCCAGTACTTC
>TRBV5-1|-|TRBJ2-3|-|14
CASSGGGHSDTQYF
TGCGCCAGCAGTGGAGGGGGGCATTCGGATACGCAGTATTTT
>TRBV27|-|TRBJ2-5|-|17
CASSLSRASDHQETQYF
TGTGCCAGCAGTTTAAGTAGGGCTAGCGACCACCAAGAGACCCAGTACTTC
>TRBV6-4|TRBD1|TRBJ1-3|-|15
CASSRDRDSGNTIYF
TGTGCCAGCAGCCGGGACAGGGACTCTGGAAACACCATATATTTT
>TRBV5-1|-|TRBJ2-5|-|13
CASSLRGQETQYF
TGCGCCAGCAGCTTAAGGGGGCAAGAGACCCAGTACTTC
>TRBV5-4|TRBD1|TRBJ2-7|-|15
CASSWDRGRLYEQYF
TGTGCCAGCAGCTGGGACAGGGGGAGGCTCTACGAGCAGTACTTC
>TRBV5-6|-|TRBJ1-1|-|11
CASSLNLEAFF
TGTGCCAGCAGCTTAAATCTTGAAGCTTTCTTT
>TRBV30|TRBD1|TRBJ2-7|-|14
CAWSVRDRVYEQYF
TGTGCCTGGAGTGTACGGGACAGGGTCTACGAGCAGTACTTC
>TRBV2|TRBD1|TRBJ1-1|-|14
CASGRQGANTEAFF
TGTGCCAGCGGGAGACAGGGGGCGAACACTGAAGCTTTCTTT
>TRBV18|-|TRBJ2-1|-|16
CASSQPGEQTYNEQFF
TGTGCCAGCTCACAACCGGGCGAGCAGACCTACAATGAGCAGTTCTTC
>TRBV9|TRBD1|TRBJ2-1|-|15
CASSVGTGGSDEQFF
TGTGCCAGCAGCGTAGGGACAGGGGGCTCGGATGAGCAGTTCTTC
>TRBV14|-|TRBJ2-7|-|13
CASSQLNSYEQYF
TGTGCCAGCAGCCAACTAAACTCCTACGAGCAGTACTTC
>TRBV19|-|TRBJ2-7|-|14
CASSSRSYSYEQYF
TGTGCCAGTAGTTCCCGAAGCTACTCCTACGAGCAGTACTTC
>TRBV5-8|TRBD2|TRBJ2-7|-|13
CASSAGGAGEQYF
TGTGCCAGCAGCGCCGGGGGGGCTGGAGAGCAGTACTTC
>TRBV14|-|TRBJ2-2|-|18
CASSQGIRARRIVGELFF
TGTGCCAGCAGCCAAGGGATTAGAGCGCGTCGGATTGTCGGGGAGCTGTTTTTT
>TRBV11-2|-|TRBJ2-7|-|14
CASSLYQGGHEQYF
TGTGCCAGCAGCCTTTACCAGGGTGGACACGAGCAGTACTTC
>TRBV6-5|TRBD2|TRBJ2-7|-|14
CASSYGGGTYEQYF
TGTGCCAGCAGTTACGGCGGGGGAACCTACGAGCAGTACTTC
>TRBV29-1|-|TRBJ2-1|-|12
CSVHSVHNEQFF
TGCAGCGTCCATAGCGTCCACAATGAGCAGTTCTTC
>TRBV5-1|-|TRBJ1-3|-|16
CASSRESLQGGNTIYF
TGCGCCAGCAGCAGGGAATCACTCCAGGGCGGAAACACCATATATTTT
>TRBV10-2|-|TRBJ1-5|few|12
CASSEIDQPQHF
TGCGCCAGCAGTGAGATCGATCAGCCCCAGCATTTT
>TRBV6-5|-|TRBJ1-2|few|13
CASSPQGDYGYTF
TGTGCCAGCAGTCCACAGGGAGACTATGGCTACACCTTC
>TRBV5-1|TRBD2|TRBJ2-1|-|18
CASSLAGTSGARYNEQFF
TGCGCCAGCAGCTTGGCCGGGACTAGCGGGGCCCGTTACAATGAGCAGTTCTTC
>TRBV13|TRBD2|TRBJ2-1|few|18
CASSLRFETAGGPGEQFF
TGTGCCAGCAGCTTGAGGTTCGAAACAGCGGGAGGGCCGGGTGAGCAGTTCTTC
>TRBV7-9|-|TRBJ1-4|-|15
CASSFLQGVNEKLFF
TGTGCCAGCAGCTTCTTACAGGGAGTTAATGAAAAACTGTTTTTT
>TRBV11-2|-|TRBJ2-1|-|15
CASSLRDELHNEQFF
TGTGCCAGCAGCTTGCGAGACGAACTACACAATGAGCAGTTCTTC
>TRBV15|TRBD2|TRBJ2-4|-|15
CATSRAGGTKNIQYF
TGTGCCACCAGCAGAGCCGGGGGGACCAAAAACATTCAGTACTTC
>TRBV27|-|TRBJ1-1|-|14
CASSGNGGNTEAFF
TGTGCCAGCAGCGGCAACGGGGGGAACACTGAAGCTTTCTTT
>TRBV5-6|-|TRBJ2-5|-|16
CASSFVAGQVSETQYF
TGTGCCAGCAGCTTCGTAGCAGGGCAGGTATCAGAGACCCAGTACTTC
>TRBV5-4|-|TRBJ1-2|-|12
CASSAQYYGYTF
TGTGCCAGCAGCGCCCAATACTATGGCTACACCTTC
>TRBV10-3|TRBD2|TRBJ2-7|-|14
CAISVGGSSYEQYF
TGTGCCATCAGTGTTGGCGGGAGCTCCTACGAGCAGTACTTC
>TRBV6-1|-|TRBJ1-2|-|14
CASVHQTGSYGYTF
TGTGCCAGTGTTCACCAAACAGGAAGCTATGGCTACACCTTC
>TRBV30|TRBD1|TRBJ1-1|-|20
CAWRTRRGDRGPIPYTEAFF
TGTGCCTGGAGAACCCGACGGGGGGACAGGGGGCCTATACCCTACACTGAAGCTTTCTTT
>TRBV6-5|-|TRBJ2-3|-|16
CASSYFFSDATDTQYF
TGTGCCAGCAGTTACTTTTTCTCGGACGCCACAGATACGCAGTATTTT
>TRBV7-3|-|TRBJ2-3|-|16
CASSFRSGGGTDTQYF
TGTGCCAGCAGCTTCCGAAGCGGAGGGGGCACAGATACGCAGTATTTT